Described below is a single T cell receptor (beta chain) sequence and its context. The clone's antigen remains unknown. The sample holds no much larger clone one base away, and base qualities are not on file. TCRB CDR3 regions were amplified from 1.5 to 2 ug genomic DNA, or all available DNA if less, using the immunoSEQ assay. The multiplex PCR employed 60 forward primers targeting TCR V beta segments and 13 reverse primers targeting J beta segments. Synthetic control templates were spiked into each sample at limiting dilution to estimate reads per starting template. Reads of 87 bp were generated by sequencing on the Illumina HiSeq System. As for the authors' bioinformatics: PCR and sequencing errors were removed by merging closely related sequences with a nearest neighbor algorithm. TCR overlap was measured as the percentage of unique tumor TCR beta sequences that were also present in the peripheral blood of the same patient. Not all clones reach the TCRdb copy of this immuneACCESS table, which keeps in-frame sequences only. Checked studies attribute under half of the gap to unresolved V genes and leave the rest unexplained. V and J calls plus clone size are reproduced from that table; the DNA served to infer D and trimming. In this sample the table shows 95,000 or so clones, more than 75% of which occur a single time. Of the sample, under 3% falls within the top ten clones.

To be selected, patients needed enough residual fresh-frozen tumor tissue and more than two years of available survival data. None of the glioblastoma patients carried an isocitrate dehydrogenase mutation, although molecular status otherwise varied. PBMC were collected before vaccination, two weeks after the third vaccination, and at tumor progression when it occurred. Genomic DNA was extracted with the Qiagen DNeasy Blood extraction Kit. For CDR1 and CDR2, the germline V gene (reference sequence) lists LNHDA and SQIVND. From the cysteine through the phenylalanine, the CDR3 covers 13 amino acids. Only the CDR3 DNA is retained, 39 bases long and in frame from the first base. V ends up 6 bases short and J 5 bases short, with an unmatched junction base count of 6. These data are taken from a study of glioma-infiltrating T cells after dendritic cell vaccination (dated by TCRdb to about 2016). At the level of the whole study: The cohort comprised approximately 15 glioblastoma patients from Phase I and II dendritic cell vaccination trials, 9 newly diagnosed and 6 with recurrent disease. Each patient was given three intradermal dendritic cell vaccine injections, spaced two weeks apart, in the arm below the axilla. Survival after dendritic cell vaccination was correlated with TCR sequencing metrics, such as TIL content and the overlap between tumor and blood repertoires. The vaccine was prepared from monocyte-derived dendritic cells that were cultured for roughly 7 days with IL-4 and GM-CSF and then pulsed overnight with autologous tumor lysate. Between the early 2000s and the early 2010s, the patients were given dendritic cell vaccination pulsed with autologous tumor lysate. Deep sequencing of TCR beta CDR3 regions was used to quantify tumor-infiltrating lymphocyte content and compare tumor and blood repertoires in dendritic cell-vaccinated glioblastoma patients.

General study outcomes and caveats: The cohort was small and heterogeneous, with few patients having full blood and tumor sets and even fewer initial-recurrent tumor pairs. The three-group TCR overlap response model was characterized as speculative, and prospective validation of the model was stated to be required. No direct relationship between TCR clonality and survival was found, suggesting a diverse polyclonal response may matter. Higher estimated pretreatment TIL content predicted longer time to progression and overall survival after dendritic cell vaccination.

This specimen consisted of blood, obtained before dendritic cell vaccination. Recombination connected TRBV19 to TRBJ2-5; TRBD1 lines up with 7 middle nucleotides. The sequence was collected from a human donor with glioblastoma. This receptor carries the CDR3 CASRTTGTETQYF. In nucleotides, the sequence is TGTGCCAGTAGAACGACAGGGACCGAGACCCAGTACTTC.